The source of this TCR beta chain is a study of cytomegalovirus exposure and HLA in healthy donors. The study ran its PCR with 60 Vbeta and 13 Jbeta primers. TCRdb keeps only in-frame clones here, not all; method: immunoSEQ multiplex PCR. The sample lists approximately 120,000 clones, roughly 68% occurring once. Overall study findings and caveats: Trimming of TCR beta V- and J-genes showed a link, identified in a later analysis, to a missense DCLRE1C variant. Likely technical artifact: a cluster of highly shared sequence variants.

Concerning this clone itself: Its antigen is still unknown.

The TCR originated in a woman in her forties or fifties in good health and CMV-seropositive. Sequenced sample: PBMCs.

CDR3 DNA sequence: TGTGCCAGCAGCCAAGAAGGGACAGACGGGTATAATTCACCCCTCCACTTT. Its translation: CASSQEGTDGYNSPLHF. The chain employs TRBV4-2 and TRBJ1-6; 7 bases are a match to TRBD1. Germline assignment: CDR1 LGHNA and CDR2 YNFKEQ. The CDR3 covers 17 residues. V lost 0 bases to trimming and J lost 4 bases; unmatched junction nucleotides: 6.